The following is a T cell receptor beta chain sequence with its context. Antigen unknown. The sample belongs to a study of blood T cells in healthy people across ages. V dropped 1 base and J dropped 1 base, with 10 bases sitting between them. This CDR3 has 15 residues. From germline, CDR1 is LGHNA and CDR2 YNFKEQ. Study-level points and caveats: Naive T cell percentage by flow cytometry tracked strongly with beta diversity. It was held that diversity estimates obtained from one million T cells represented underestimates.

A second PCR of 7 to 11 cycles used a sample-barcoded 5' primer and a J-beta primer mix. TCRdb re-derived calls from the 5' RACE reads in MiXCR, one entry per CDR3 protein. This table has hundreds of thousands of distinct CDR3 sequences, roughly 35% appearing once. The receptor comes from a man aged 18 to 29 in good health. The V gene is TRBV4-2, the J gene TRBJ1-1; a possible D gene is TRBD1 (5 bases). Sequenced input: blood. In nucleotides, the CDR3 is TGTGCCAGCAGCCAAGTGGGGAGGGGGAACACTGAAGCTTTCTTT. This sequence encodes CASSQVGRGNTEAFF.